This entry features one T cell receptor beta chain sequence. This sample is drawn from a study of identical twins. CDR3 length equals 18 residues. After removal of 0 bases from V and 4 bases from J, the junction contained 12 bases not matched to a gene. Germline CDR1 and CDR2: MNHEY and SVGAGI. A single record per CDR3 protein comes from TCRdb applying MiXCR to the 5' RACE reads. The sample has about 530,000 distinct CDR3 sequences; approximately 20% are singletons. The same specimen was also included in a second study, on yellow fever vaccine responses in identical twins.

The chain has TRBV6-5 and TRBJ1-2; 9 bases agree with TRBD1. What was sequenced was CD4+ T cells sorted from blood. The receptor was isolated from a woman between 18 and 29 years old in good health. CDR3 region: CASSYSGTGKLIAYGYTF. The CDR3 DNA is TGTGCCAGCAGTTACTCAGGGACAGGGAAGTTGATTGCCTATGGCTACACCTTC.